What follows are 12 T cell receptor beta chains derived from one specimen sequenced in a study of identical twins. TCRdb processed the 5' RACE reads anew with MiXCR; each CDR3 protein has one entry. The data contain fewer than 350,000 distinct CDR3 sequences, 8% to 9% of them singletons. These sequences were also reported in another study, on yellow fever vaccine responses in identical twins.

The specimen sequenced was memory (CD45RO+) T cells sorted from blood. Every receptor here comes from a young woman in good health.

This clonotype occurred many times. This chain uses TRBV4-1 with TRBJ2-1; D call uncertain. CDR1 and CDR2 (germline): MGHRA, YSYEKL. This CDR3 is built from 17 residues. Deletions cut 0 bases from V and 4 bases from J, with 16 bases between. The CDR3 here is CASSQDVGPIGYNEQFF. CDR3 nucleotides: TGCGCCAGCAGCCAAGATGTTGGCCCCATAGGGTACAATGAGCAGTTCTTC.

This clonotype turned up a few times. The chain uses TRBV2 and TRBJ2-1; tentative D call: TRBD2 (6 bases). This CDR3 contains 11 residues. Germline CDR1 and CDR2: SNHLY and FYNNEI. V was cut by 8 bases and J by 7 bases, with 9 bases left in between. Here the CDR3 DNA reads TGTGCCAGCGGGCTAGCGAATGAGCAGTTCTTC. The encoded protein is CASGLANEQFF.

On this clonotype itself: At one end, the junction sequence differs from germline, possibly due to a read error. The V gene is TRBV11-2, the J gene TRBJ2-1; 8 nucleotides align to TRBD1. Germline values: CDR1 SGHAT, CDR2 FQNNGV. This CDR3 spans 15 amino acids. The CDR3 sequence is CANSEGQGIYNEQFF. The CDR3 bases are TGTGCCAACAGCGAAGGACAGGGAATTTACAATGAGCAGTTCTTC.

In this sample, this clonotype turned up a few times. The chain employs TRBV28 and TRBJ2-1; no clear D. V was shortened by 6 bases and J by 4 bases, with 10 bases between the two germline ends. Per germline, CDR1 MDHEN and CDR2 SYDVKM. The CDR3 has 13 amino acids. The CDR3 DNA follows: TGTGCCAGCAGCCTCACCCTATACAATGAGCAGTTCTTC. Amino acids: CASSLTLYNEQFF.

In its sample, this clonotype was seen many times. This rearrangement joins TRBV27 to TRBJ1-5, with a weak D call TRBD1 (6 bases). This CDR3 comprises 14 residues. CDR1 is MNHEY, CDR2 SMNVEV, per germline (reference sequence). Trimming removed 5 bases from V and 6 bases from J, with 14 bases in between. CDR3 DNA sequence: TGTGCCAGCAGTCAGACAGGAAGGGGTCAGCCCCAGCATTTT. This translates into CASSQTGRGQPQHF.

This rearrangement joins TRBV20-1 to TRBJ2-3, with D possibly matching TRBD1 (5 bases). Trimming removed 6 bases at V and 4 bases at J, with 14 bases between. Germline values: CDR1 DFQATT, CDR2 SNEGSKA (reference sequence). The CDR3 contains 13 residues. CDR3: CSAPTQGSDTQYF. CDR3 nucleotides: TGCAGTGCCCCTACTCAGGGCTCAGATACGCAGTATTTT.

As concerns this clonotype: Its ends do not fully match the called genes, so a read error is possible. V is TRBV7-8 and J is TRBJ1-6; the D gene is possibly TRBD1 (6 bases). CDR3 length: 15 amino acids. The germline CDR1 and CDR2 sequences are SGHVS and FQNEAQ. Written as DNA, the CDR3 is TGTGCCAGCACCTTAACGGGGGGCGATAATTCACCCCTCCACTTT. The encoded protein is CASTLTGGDNSPLHF.

This clonotype has just a few counts. V usage is TRBV19 and J usage is TRBJ2-2; TRBD2 is a possible D gene (7 bases). V was pared by 9 bases and J by 5 bases, with 13 bases between. Per germline, CDR1 LNHDA and CDR2 SQIVND (reference sequence). CDR3 length equals 13 residues. CDR3 bases: TGTGCCAGCCGGGGGGCGCCAACCGGGGAGCTGTTTTTT. Translated, it gives CASRGAPTGELFF.

There are many counts of this clonotype. The chain recombines TRBV7-9 with TRBJ2-5; D not certain. There are 14 residues in the CDR3. Between the trimmed V and J ends, which lost 1 base and 5 bases, there was a span of 11 bases. Germline V gene sequence: CDR1 SEHNR, CDR2 FQNEAQ (reference sequence). The CDR3 here is CASSLGTVDETQYF. CDR3 DNA: TGTGCCAGCAGCTTAGGAACAGTCGATGAGACCCAGTACTTC.

The chain has TRBV7-2 and TRBJ2-7, with TRBD2 matching 10 bases. J gave up 2 bases and V 5 bases, and 9 bases lay outside the gene matches. Germline CDR1 is SGHTA and CDR2 is FQGNSA. CDR3 length: 16 amino acids. DNA of the CDR3: TGTGCCAGCAGCATAGGACTAGCGGTAAACCCCTACGAGCAGTACTTC. Translating it yields CASSIGLAVNPYEQYF.

This clonotype was seen only a few times. The chain is built from TRBV7-3 and TRBJ2-1; 9 nucleotides align to TRBD2. V gave up 0 bases and J gave up 7 bases; unmatched junction bases: 7. CDR1 and CDR2 (germline): SGHTA, FQGTGA. This CDR3 region has 16 residues. CDR3 nucleotides: TGTGCCAGCAGCTTAACCCCGCGGGAGGGCCAAAATGAGCAGTTCTTC. Translated, it gives CASSLTPREGQNEQFF.

This clonotype was counted at least ten times. This sequence joins TRBV6-5 and TRBJ2-3; weak D call: TRBD2 (5 bases). Looked up from germline, CDR1 is MNHEY and CDR2 is SVGAGI. This CDR3 region has 15 residues. The V end was cut by 0 bases, the J end by 0 bases, with 7 bases between. Here the CDR3 reads CASSYSGGSTDTQYF. The CDR3 DNA reads TGTGCCAGCAGTTACTCCGGCGGGAGCACAGATACGCAGTATTTT.